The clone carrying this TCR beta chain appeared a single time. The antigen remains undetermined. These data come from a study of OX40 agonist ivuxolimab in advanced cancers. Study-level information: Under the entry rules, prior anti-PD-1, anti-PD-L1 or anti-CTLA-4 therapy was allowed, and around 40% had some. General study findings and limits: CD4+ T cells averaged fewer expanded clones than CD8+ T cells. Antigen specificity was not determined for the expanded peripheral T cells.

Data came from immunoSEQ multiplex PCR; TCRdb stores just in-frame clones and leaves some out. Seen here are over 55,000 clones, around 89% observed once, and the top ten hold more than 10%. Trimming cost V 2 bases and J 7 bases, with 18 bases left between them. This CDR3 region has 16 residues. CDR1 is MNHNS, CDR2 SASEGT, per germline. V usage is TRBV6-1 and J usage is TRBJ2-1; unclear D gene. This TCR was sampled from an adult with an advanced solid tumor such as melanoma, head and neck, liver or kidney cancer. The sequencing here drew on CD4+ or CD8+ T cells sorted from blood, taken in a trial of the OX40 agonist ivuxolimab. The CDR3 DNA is TGTGCCAGCAGTGAATCGAGCCCCCGGAGTGGGAATGAGCAGTTCTTC. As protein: CASSESSPRSGNEQFF.